This TCR beta chain emerged from a study of radiotherapy plus CTLA-4 blockade in lung cancer. The length of the CDR3 is 15 residues. The V and J ends lost 3 bases and 9 bases respectively, with 17 bases between them. Germline V CDR1 and CDR2: SEHNR, FQNEAQ (reference sequence). The method was immunoSEQ multiplex PCR; TCRdb's version includes in-frame clones alone and lacks a portion of them. This sample has 100,000 or so clones, with over 75% found just once. The rearrangement joins TRBV7-9 to TRBJ2-2, with a possible D match to TRBD1 (6 bases). The material was peripheral blood, obtained from a patient treated with radiotherapy plus ipilimumab. The TCR sequence derives from a human donor with non-small cell lung cancer that progressed on radiotherapy plus ipilimumab. CDR3 sequence reads: CASSFLQGRNWELFF. The CDR3 nucleotides read TGTGCCAGCAGCTTTTTGCAGGGGCGGAACTGGGAGCTGTTTTTT. Supplemented by reference TRBV7-9 and TRBJ2-2, the full variable domain reads DTGVSQNPRHKITKRGQNVTFRCDPISEHNRLYWYRQTLGQGPEFLTYFQNEAQLEKSRLLSDRFSAERPKGSFSTLEIQRTEQGDSAMYLCASSFLQGRNWELFFGEGSRLTVL.